Described below is a single TCR beta chain sequence and its context. This clone has only one observation. Its antigen remains undetermined. The input lacks base qualities; no much larger clone sits a single base away. The data were taken from a study of blood T cell repertoires in COVID-19 (dated by TCRdb to 2018 to 2020). About the full investigation: Samples covering the acute and convalescent phases of COVID-19 were provided by collaborators in the United States, Italy and Spain. The dataset comprised deeply sampled blood TCRbeta repertoires from subjects exposed to, actively infected with, or recovered from COVID-19. The prospective study material was composed of cDNA or gDNA derived from T cells, B-cell-depleted T cells, or PBMCs. HLA class I and class II types, where available, came from metadata supplied by the sample provider rather than from assay-based typing. The sample metadata nearly always contained a de-identified subject ID, COVID-19 status, age in years and sex. The samples were drawn from two sources: the first 160 participants of the ongoing ImmuneRACE study, and about 1,300 subjects contributed by 6 global collaborators. The repertoires were released in a freely available public database intended as a resource for research on the immune response to SARS-CoV-2.

The immunoSEQ Assay, a bias-controlled multiplex PCR, was used to amplify TCRbeta CDR3 regions from genomic DNA. Per the authors' processing: Within the assay, amplification of reference gene primers was used to estimate how many nucleated cells each sample contained. Sequence reads were collapsed and filtered to measure the absolute abundance of every unique TCRbeta CDR3 rearrangement. For each sample, productive Simpson clonality was calculated by taking the square root of Simpson's diversity index across productive rearrangements. This is the immuneACCESS table as TCRdb keeps it, with only in-frame sequences that have V and J called. A part of the clones is gone; compared with another copy, unresolved V genes explain less than half, and the rest is unexplained. The DNA was the basis for D and trimming; V, J and clone size are from that table. Recorded for this sample are about half a million clones; 80% to 90% of them occurred a single time. Of the sample, approximately 3.4% is held by the ten largest clones.

Collaborating institutions collected whole blood in K2EDTA tubes following their own protocols. For TCRbeta analysis, collaborator samples were shipped as frozen whole blood, as isolated PBMCs, or as DNA extracted from either sample type. What the study reported, not specific to this receptor: How much clinical and demographic metadata was included differed by source and by participant, and the metadata was provided uncurated.

From its cysteine to its phenylalanine, the CDR3 spans 16 amino acids. Just the 48-base CDR3 DNA is kept, in frame starting at base 1. The V and J ends are trimmed by 4 bases and 4 bases, leaving 19 bases between them. The germline V gene (reference sequence) supplies CDR1 SGHNT and CDR2 YYREEE. The sample comprised peripheral blood. The chain joins TRBV5-4 to TRBJ2-3; TRBD2 is perhaps the D gene, given 5 matching bases. The sequence derives from a human donor in a cohort sampled during active COVID-19. The DNA reads TGTGCCAGCAGCCCTGGGGTCCAGCGGAGAGCAGATACGCAGTATTTT. Its translation reads: CASSPGVQRRADTQYF.